The sequence of this T cell receptor (beta chain) was determined in a study of blood T cell repertoires in COVID-19. Participants came from roughly 23 US areas, aged about 18 to 89 years. Each participant's cohort was designated according to participant-reported clinical history. CDR3 size: 13 residues. V shed 2 bases and J shed 7 bases, with 10 bases lying between them. Looked up from germline, CDR1 is KGHDR and CDR2 is SFDVKD. As processed by the authors: Nucleated cell counts were estimated from reference gene primer amplification. Some clones are missing from TCRdb's copy, which holds only in-frame ones; the method was immunoSEQ multiplex PCR. That table supplies the V and J calls and clone size; D and trimming were determined from the DNA. This table has more than 200,000 clones, more than 75% appearing once.

This TCR was sampled from a man aged 25 to 40 with acute COVID-19. This chain connects TRBV24-1 to TRBJ1-1, with D possibly being TRBD1 (5 bases). Source material: PBMCs or T cells enriched from blood (not recorded which). The CDR3: CATSDSRVYEAFF. CDR3 DNA: TGTGCCACCAGTGATTCCAGGGTTTATGAAGCTTTCTTT.